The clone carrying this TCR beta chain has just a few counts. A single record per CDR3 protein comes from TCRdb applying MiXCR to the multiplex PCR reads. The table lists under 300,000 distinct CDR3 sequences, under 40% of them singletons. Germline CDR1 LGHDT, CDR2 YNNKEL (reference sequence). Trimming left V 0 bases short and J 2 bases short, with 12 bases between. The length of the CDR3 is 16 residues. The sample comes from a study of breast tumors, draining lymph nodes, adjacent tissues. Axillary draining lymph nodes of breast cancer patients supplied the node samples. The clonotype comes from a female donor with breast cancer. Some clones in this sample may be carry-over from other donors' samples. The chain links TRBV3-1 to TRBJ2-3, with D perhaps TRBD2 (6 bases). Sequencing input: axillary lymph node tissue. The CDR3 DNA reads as TGTGCCAGCAGCCAAGAAACTAGCTTTACCACAGATACGCAGTATTTT. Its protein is CASSQETSFTTDTQYF.